The next 27 T cell receptor beta chains were all read from a single sample in a study of long-term antiretroviral therapy in people with HIV. The run of the v3.0 immunoSEQ assay was at survey level. Generated by immunoSEQ multiplex PCR, the TCRdb table keeps only in-frame clones and is missing some. This table has approximately 17,000 clones, over 75% appearing once. The sample consisted of unsorted PBMCs, taken 0.1 years before starting antiretroviral therapy. These receptors all stem from a man younger than 35 with HIV.

This chain joins TRBV20-1 and TRBJ2-3; the D is unclear. The CDR3 runs 10 residues. Trimming shortened V by 1 base and J by 7 bases, and 3 bases separated the two germline ends. The V gene's germline CDR1 is DFQATT and CDR2 SNEGSKA (reference sequence). The CDR3: CSARVNTQYF. CDR3 nucleotide sequence: TGCAGTGCTAGAGTAAATACGCAGTATTTT.

The chain has TRBV18 and TRBJ2-5, with 7 bases that match TRBD2. CDR3 length: 15 amino acids. The germline gives CDR1 KGHSH, CDR2 LQKENI. V lost 3 bases to trimming and J lost 4 bases; unmatched junction nucleotides: 8. The CDR3: CASSPRGGKGETQYF. CDR3 in DNA: TGTGCCAGCTCACCGCGCGGGGGAAAAGGAGAGACCCAGTACTTC.

There are a few counts of this clone. The junction departs from the called germline gene at one end, perhaps through a read error. This chain links TRBV4-1 with TRBJ2-7; 7 bases agree with TRBD2. CDR3 length: 9 amino acids. Germline V gene data show CDR1 as MGHRA and CDR2 as YSYEKL. In nucleotides, the CDR3 is TGCGCCAGCAGCGAAGGGAGGGACTTC. Its protein product is CASSEGRDF.

The chain uses TRBV4-2 and TRBJ1-6; D not certain. Trimming removed 3 bases from V and 9 bases from J, with 30 bases in between. The germline gives CDR1 LGHNA, CDR2 YNFKEQ. This CDR3 is built from 20 residues. This chain's CDR3 is CASSHEPPELAALSGSPLHF. In nucleotides, the CDR3 is TGTGCCAGCAGCCACGAACCTCCGGAGCTCGCCGCTTTATCGGGTTCACCCCTCCACTTT.

The rearrangement uses TRBV28 and TRBJ2-7; no definite D call. Germline CDR1 MDHEN, CDR2 SYDVKM. V lost 7 bases and J lost 2, with 12 bases in between. The CDR3 loop spans 13 amino acids. CDR3 residues: CASTSDGPYEQYF. CDR3 DNA sequence: TGTGCCAGCACCTCGGACGGACCCTACGAGCAGTACTTC.

The chain combines TRBV5-1 with TRBJ2-2; D not certain. The CDR3 sequence is 13 residues long. Germline V gives CDR1 SGHRS, CDR2 YFSETQ. Trimming cost V 1 base and J 4 bases, with 5 bases left between them. This CDR3 is CASSLLATGELFF. The CDR3, as DNA: TGCGCCAGCAGCTTGCTGGCCACCGGGGAGCTGTTTTTT.

The V call is TRBV6-5, the J call TRBJ1-1; D is unresolved. Germline V lookup: CDR1 MNHEY, CDR2 SVGAGI. V shed 5 bases and J shed 3 bases, with 7 bases lying between them. The CDR3 loop spans 12 amino acids. CDR3 sequence (DNA): TGTGCCAGCAGTGACGAATACACTGAAGCTTTCTTT. As protein: CASSDEYTEAFF.

This chain uses TRBV28 with TRBJ2-7; TRBD2 aligns across 9 bases. The CDR3 consists of 13 residues. CDR1 and CDR2 (germline): MDHEN, SYDVKM. Trimming removed 10 bases from V and 3 bases from J; junction bases left unmatched: 7. CDR3 sequence reads: CATRPREGYEQYF. For the CDR3, the DNA is TGTGCCACCCGTCCGCGGGAGGGCTACGAGCAGTACTTC.

This CDR3 is CASSLMGGSPDQPQHF. DNA for the CDR3: TGTGCCAGCAGCTTAATGGGAGGGTCGCCCGATCAGCCCCAGCATTTT. The chain has TRBV7-9 and TRBJ1-5; D uncertain. The germline V gene has CDR1 SEHNR and CDR2 FQNEAQ (reference sequence). This CDR3 region has 16 residues. Trimming took off 2 bases at V and 5 bases at J, with 16 bases between the two ends.

The chain is built from TRBV7-6 and TRBJ1-4; D is undetermined. This CDR3 has 13 amino acids. V dropped 2 bases and J dropped 8 bases, with 9 bases sitting between them. Looked up from germline, CDR1 is SGHVS and CDR2 is FNYEAQ. The CDR3 spells CASSLMSGEKLFF. CDR3 in DNA: TGTGCCAGCAGCTTAATGTCGGGGGAAAAACTGTTTTTT.

This chain links TRBV11-2 with TRBJ2-2, with D possibly TRBD1 on 6 matching bases. V lost 7 bases and J 6 bases, leaving 18 bases between the germline ends. This CDR3 is 15 amino acids long. CDR1 is SGHAT and CDR2 is FQNNGV in the germline V gene. The CDR3 bases are TGTGCCAGCATCGATTACAACAGGGTGGCCGGGGAGCTGTTTTTT. Translation: CASIDYNRVAGELFF.

The chain links TRBV4-2 to TRBJ2-1; 7 nucleotides line up with TRBD2. Trimming cost V 2 bases and J 1 base; bases outside gene matches: 11. The CDR3 is 18 residues long. Germline V gives CDR1 LGHNA, CDR2 YNFKEQ. The CDR3 protein is CASSQNGGLVTSYNEQFF. In DNA, the CDR3 is TGTGCCAGCAGCCAAAACGGCGGACTAGTCACTTCCTACAATGAGCAGTTCTTC.

V usage is TRBV7-8 and J usage is TRBJ2-7; possible D gene TRBD2, 7 bases. Trimming removed 4 bases from V and 5 bases from J, with 24 bases in between. The CDR3 is made up of 17 amino acids. CDR1 is SGHVS and CDR2 is FQNEAQ in the germline V gene. The CDR3 reads CASSSPVRGRVFDEQYF. CDR3 sequence (DNA): TGTGCCAGCAGCTCCCCTGTTAGGGGGAGGGTCTTCGACGAGCAGTACTTC. The full variable domain, with the rest looked up from reference TRBV7-8 and TRBJ2-7, is GAGVSQSPRYKVAKRGQDVALRCDPISGHVSLFWYQQALGQGPEFLTYFQNEAQLDKSGLPSDRFFAERPEGSVSTLKIQRTQQEDSAVYLCASSSPVRGRVFDEQYFGPGTRLTVT.

The V call is TRBV30, the J call TRBJ1-4, with TRBD1 as a possible D gene (6 bases). The V end lost 7 bases, the J end lost 3 bases, and 15 bases lay between the germline ends. The germline V gene has CDR1 GTSNPN and CDR2 SVGIG (reference sequence). The CDR3 length is 14 residues. CDR3 in amino acids: CALGTGPANEKLFF. In DNA form, the CDR3 reads TGTGCCTTGGGAACAGGGCCAGCTAATGAAAAACTGTTTTTT.

This sequence joins TRBV7-6 and TRBJ1-2, with D maybe TRBD1 (6 bases). The CDR3 has 17 residues. Germline CDR1 SGHVS, CDR2 FNYEAQ. V was clipped by 5 bases and J by 2 bases, with 21 bases between them. In nucleotides, the CDR3 is TGTGCCAGCAGCCTAGGGGGACAACTCTTCCCCAACTATGGCTACACCTTC. It encodes CASSLGGQLFPNYGYTF.

The V gene is TRBV28, the J gene TRBJ2-7; TRBD1 might be the D (5 bases). Germline values: CDR1 MDHEN, CDR2 SYDVKM. CDR3 size: 15 residues. The V and J ends lost 4 bases and 6 bases respectively, with 19 bases between them. CDR3: CASSSAPRVKREQYF. Written as DNA, the CDR3 is TGTGCCAGCAGTTCGGCCCCCAGGGTGAAACGCGAGCAGTACTTC.

This chain connects TRBV7-9 to TRBJ2-1; D gene unclear. The CDR3 is 13 residues long. Trimming pared 7 bases from V and 5 bases from J, leaving 12 bases between. Germline CDR1 SEHNR, CDR2 FQNEAQ (reference sequence). The CDR3 sequence is CASNHADNNEQFF. The CDR3, as DNA: TGTGCCAGCAATCATGCGGATAACAATGAGCAGTTCTTC.

This clone was recorded only once. The chain has TRBV9 and TRBJ2-1; 11 nucleotides match TRBD1. The CDR3 runs 16 residues. After removal of 0 bases from V and 9 bases from J, the junction contained 8 bases not matched to a gene. CDR1 and CDR2 (germline): SGDLS, YYNGEE. The CDR3 bases are TGTGCCAGCAGCGTAGTAGGGACAGGGGGTCTGGTTGAGCAGTTCTTC. Translated, it gives CASSVVGTGGLVEQFF. Full variable domain (remainder filled in from reference TRBV9 and TRBJ2-1): DSGVTQTPKHLITATGQRVTLRCSPRSGDLSVYWYQQSLDQGLQFLIQYYNGEERAKGNILERFSAQQFPDLHSELNLSSLELGDSALYFCASSVVGTGGLVEQFFGPGTRLTVL.

The rearrangement uses TRBV7-2 and TRBJ2-1, with unresolved D. This CDR3 has 16 residues. V was trimmed by 2 bases and J by 0 bases, leaving 11 bases between them. Germline V gene sequence: CDR1 SGHTA, CDR2 FQGNSA. CDR3 DNA: TGTGCCAGCAGCTTATCGCCATCGAGCTCCTACAATGAGCAGTTCTTC. The encoded protein is CASSLSPSSSYNEQFF.

This clone has a handful of counts. J is TRBJ2-7 and V is TRBV5-6; D might be TRBD1 (6 bases). The CDR3 is 12 residues long. CDR1 is SGHDT and CDR2 is YYEEEE in the germline V gene. V was cut by 4 bases and J by 4 bases, with 9 bases left in between. CDR3 bases: TGTGCCAGCAGCCAACAGGGATACGAGCAGTACTTC. As protein: CASSQQGYEQYF.

V usage is TRBV5-1 and J usage is TRBJ2-7, with 8 bases that match TRBD2. Germline CDR1 SGHRS, CDR2 YFSETQ. This CDR3 comprises 16 residues. J gave up 3 bases and V 4 bases, and 12 bases lay outside the gene matches. The chain's CDR3 is CASSVFSGGLIYEQYF. Here the CDR3 DNA reads TGCGCCAGCAGCGTATTCTCGGGGGGGTTGATCTACGAGCAGTACTTC.

V usage is TRBV5-5 and J usage is TRBJ2-3; TRBD2 aligns across 7 bases. V shed 4 bases, J shed 4 bases, and the junction held 6 bases outside the gene matches. The CDR3 is 14 amino acids. Germline V gene data show CDR1 as SGHKS and CDR2 as YYEKEE (reference sequence). CDR3 sequence (DNA): TGTGCCAGCAGCCCATTGGGAGGGGCAGATACGCAGTATTTT. This translates into CASSPLGGADTQYF. The complete variable domain, with remaining parts taken from reference TRBV5-5 and TRBJ2-3, reads DAGVTQSPTHLIKTRGQQVTLRCSPISGHKSVSWYQQVLGQGPQFIFQYYEKEERGRGNFPDRFSARQFPNYSSELNVNALLLGDSALYLCASSPLGGADTQYFGPGTRLTVL.

The CDR3 nucleotides are TGCGCCAGCAGCACCCTAGCGGGCAGCTCCTACAATGAGCAGTTCTTC. It codes for CASSTLAGSSYNEQFF. This sequence joins TRBV4-1 and TRBJ2-1, with 8 bases lining up with TRBD2. The CDR3 contains 16 residues. Germline V gene data show CDR1 as MGHRA and CDR2 as YSYEKL. Losses at the gene ends were 5 bases for V and 0 bases for J; bases not matched to a gene: 6.

V is TRBV11-2 and J is TRBJ2-7; 7 nucleotides align to TRBD1. J was trimmed by 5 bases and V by 5 bases; bases with no gene match: 9. This CDR3 has 14 residues. Germline lookup yields CDR1 SGHAT and CDR2 FQNNGV. Here the CDR3 DNA reads TGTGCCAGCAGCCTGGTAACAGGGGTTAACGAGCAGTACTTC. This codes for CASSLVTGVNEQYF.

The chain has TRBV11-2 and TRBJ2-1; 13 nucleotides align to TRBD2. The J segment lost 14 bases and the V segment lost 4 bases, leaving 11 bases of the junction unmatched. Germline V CDR1 and CDR2: SGHAT, FQNNGV. The CDR3 covers 15 residues. CDR3 in DNA: TGTGCCAGCAGCTCTCGGGGACTAGCGGGATATCCCGAGTTCTTC. It is translated as CASSSRGLAGYPEFF.

V and J are TRBV4-2 and TRBJ2-7; 7 positions agree with TRBD2. V lost 0 bases to trimming and J lost 7 bases; unmatched junction nucleotides: 9. In germline, CDR1 is LGHNA, CDR2 YNFKEQ. This CDR3 has 15 amino acids. The CDR3 bases are TGTGCCAGCAGCCAAGAGGCTAGCGGCCGTTGGGAGCAGTACTTC. Residues: CASSQEASGRWEQYF.

Only a few counts were recorded for this clone. This sequence joins TRBV6-4 and TRBJ1-5; maybe TRBD1 (5 bases). In germline, CDR1 is MRHNA, CDR2 SNTAGT. The length of the CDR3 is 17 residues. The V end was cut by 8 bases, the J end by 0 bases, with 20 bases between. CDR3 amino acids: CASWGWQGGYSNQPQHF. The CDR3 DNA sequence: TGTGCCAGCTGGGGTTGGCAGGGAGGGTATAGCAATCAGCCCCAGCATTTT.